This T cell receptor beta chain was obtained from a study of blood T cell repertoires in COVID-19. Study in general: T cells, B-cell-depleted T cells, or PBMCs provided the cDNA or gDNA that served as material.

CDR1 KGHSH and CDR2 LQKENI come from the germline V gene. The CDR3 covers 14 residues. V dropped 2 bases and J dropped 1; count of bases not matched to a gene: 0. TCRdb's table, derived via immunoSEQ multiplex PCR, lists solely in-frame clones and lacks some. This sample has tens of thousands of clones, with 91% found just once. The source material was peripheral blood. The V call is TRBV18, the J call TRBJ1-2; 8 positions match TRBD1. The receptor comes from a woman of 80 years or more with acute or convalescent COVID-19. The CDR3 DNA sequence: TGTGCCAGCTCACCAGGACAGGGTAACTATGGCTACACCTTC. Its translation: CASSPGQGNYGYTF.